A selection of T cell receptor beta chains follows, all from one sample in a study of Graves' ophthalmopathy and Graves' hyperthyroidism. In TCRdb, the multiplex PCR reads were re-called with MiXCR into one record per CDR3 protein. The data hold hundreds of thousands of distinct CDR3 sequences, with about 44% observed a single time. Sequenced sample: peripheral blood. These receptors were obtained from an adult man with Graves' ophthalmopathy. The CDR3 runs from the conserved cysteine through the conserved F or W. D genes are given only for firm matches. A clone size is listed for some rows: how often the clone was seen (once, few, many), or a class if it is expanded.

cdr3_nt	cdr3_aa	v_call	j_call	clone_size	d_call
TGTGCCAGCAGCCAGGGGGCCCAGGAGCAGTACTTC	CASSQGAQEQYF	TRBV11-2	TRBJ2-7	-	TRBD1
TGTGCCAGCAGCTTGGTTGGCAGGGGGTGGCAAGAGACCCAGTACTTC	CASSLVGRGWQETQYF	TRBV9	TRBJ2-5	few	TRBD1
TGTGCCAGCAGCTTTTTGGGCAGGGAGACCACTGAAGCTTTCTTT	CASSFLGRETTEAFF	TRBV7-9	TRBJ1-1	-	-
TGTGCCAGCAGTTACCAGGTGGACTACGAGCAGTACTTC	CASSYQVDYEQYF	TRBV12-3/TRBV12-4	TRBJ2-7	few	-
TGCGCCAGCAGTGAGACAGGGGGCAATTCACCCCTCCACTTT	CASSETGGNSPLHF	TRBV10-3	TRBJ1-6	many	TRBD1
TGTGCCAGCAGCTTAGCGAGGGGCCCGGAGGGTGGAAACACCATATATTTT	CASSLARGPEGGNTIYF	TRBV7-9	TRBJ1-3	few	-
TGTGCCAGCAGTCCCACCCCGGCAGGTTATTCACCCCTCCACTTT	CASSPTPAGYSPLHF	TRBV12-3/TRBV12-4	TRBJ1-6	-	-
TGCAGTGCTAGGGGGGCGGGGAGAGAGACCCAGTACTTC	CSARGAGRETQYF	TRBV20-1	TRBJ2-5	-	-
TGTGCCATCAGGACAGGGGAAGAGACCCAGTACTTC	CAIRTGEETQYF	TRBV10-3	TRBJ2-5	-	TRBD1
TGTGCTACGACAGGGGGCACCGGGGAGCTGTTTTTT	CATTGGTGELFF	TRBV7-2	TRBJ2-2	-	TRBD1
TGTGCCAGCACCCCATGTGGAGGGTGGGAGACCCAGTACTTC	CASTPCGGWETQYF	TRBV4-2	TRBJ2-5	-	-
TGTGCCATCAGTGAGTCAGGGGCGCGGAATTCACCCCTCCACTTT	CAISESGARNSPLHF	TRBV10-3	TRBJ1-6	-	-
TGCAGTGCTACAGCGGGAGGGTATTCCTACGAGCAGTACTTC	CSATAGGYSYEQYF	TRBV20-1	TRBJ2-7	-	TRBD2
TGTGCCAGCAGCCACCTTAGCTCGGGAGGGCGCGAGCAGTACTTC	CASSHLSSGGREQYF	TRBV11-2	TRBJ2-7	few	TRBD2
TGTGCCACCAGCAGAGAAAGACAGGGTCCTGGAAACACCATATATTTT	CATSRERQGPGNTIYF	TRBV15	TRBJ1-3	-	TRBD1
TGTGCCAGTCAAGGCCGACCCGGGGCACCCCTCCACTTT	CASQGRPGAPLHF	TRBV7-9	TRBJ1-6	-	-
TGTGCCAGCAGTTCCCACAGGGGGGATAGCTCTGGGGCCAACGTCCTGACTTTC	CASSSHRGDSSGANVLTF	TRBV25-1	TRBJ2-6	-	TRBD1
TGCGCCAGCAGCCGCCAGGCAGGGGGTGAAAAACTGTTTTTT	CASSRQAGGEKLFF	TRBV11-2	TRBJ1-4	-	TRBD1
TGTGCCAGCAGCGAGACTAGCGGGGACGAGAAGACCCAGTACTTC	CASSETSGDEKTQYF	TRBV9	TRBJ2-5	many	TRBD2
TGTGCCAGCAGCTTAGGGGGACAGGGCCTCCTATGGGGCTACACCTTC	CASSLGGQGLLWGYTF	TRBV11-1	TRBJ1-2	-	TRBD1
TGTGCCTGGAGTCCGGGACGGAAGTACACTGAAGCTTTCTTT	CAWSPGRKYTEAFF	TRBV29-1	TRBJ1-1	-	-
TGTGCCACCAGACTTCAGGTGCTCTACACCTTC	CATRLQVLYTF	TRBV6-2/TRBV6-3	TRBJ1-2	-	-
TGTGCCAGCAGCTTAGCCGGGCAGGCCGGTGACACTGAAGCTTTCTTT	CASSLAGQAGDTEAFF	TRBV11-2	TRBJ1-1	many	-
TGTGCCAGCAGTGTAATAGGGCCCACCGGGGAGCTGTTTTTT	CASSVIGPTGELFF	TRBV2	TRBJ2-2	-	-
TGTGCCAGTAGTCAAAGGGGACTAACGGGGTCCTACGAGCAGTACTTC	CASSQRGLTGSYEQYF	TRBV19	TRBJ2-7	-	TRBD2
TGTGCCAGCAGCCACGGACCTGGAAACACCATATATTTT	CASSHGPGNTIYF	TRBV14	TRBJ1-3	many	-
TGCAGTGCTACTCGGGACGGGCCCCACGAGCAGTACTTC	CSATRDGPHEQYF	TRBV20-1	TRBJ2-7	few	-
TGTGCCAGCAGCTTAGGTAGACCGGGACAGAGTAATTCACCCCTCCACTTT	CASSLGRPGQSNSPLHF	TRBV7-9	TRBJ1-6	few	TRBD1
TGTGCCAGCAAACGACAGGGGGCTAGTTACGAGCAGTACTTC	CASKRQGASYEQYF	TRBV10-3	TRBJ2-7	-	TRBD1
TGTGCCAGCAGTTTCGGGCAGGAAAATTCACCCCTCCACTTT	CASSFGQENSPLHF	TRBV27	TRBJ1-6	few	-
TGTGCCAGCAGCTTAGATCAAGCGCAGGACTTC	CASSLDQAQDF	TRBV11-2	TRBJ1-2	many	-
TGTGCCAGCAGCCGAGGAGGGGGCGGGGAGACCCAGTACTTC	CASSRGGGGETQYF	TRBV7-9	TRBJ2-5	many	-